Shown below are 16 T cell receptor beta chains from a single sample sequenced in a study of blood T cell repertoires in COVID-19. Assay: immunoSEQ multiplex PCR; the TCRdb copy retains only in-frame clones and omits some. The data contain some 110,000 clones, around 83% of them seen just once; the ten biggest clones take up approximately 1.5%. Material: peripheral blood. These receptors all stem from a man aged 35 to 55 with acute or convalescent COVID-19.

The chain employs TRBV2 and TRBJ2-3; 9 bases agree with TRBD1. The CDR3 is made up of 16 amino acids. Looked up from germline, CDR1 is SNHLY and CDR2 is FYNNEI. V shed 1 base and J 4 bases; nucleotides not matched to a gene: 6. CDR3 loop: CASSEGGTGSADTQYF. In DNA form, the CDR3 reads TGTGCCAGCAGTGAAGGCGGGACAGGGAGTGCAGATACGCAGTATTTT.

The chain combines TRBV11-2 with TRBJ1-2; D perhaps matches TRBD1 (6 bases). Germline CDR1 and CDR2: SGHAT and FQNNGV. The CDR3 spans 17 residues. V was pared by 4 bases and J by 2 bases, with 20 bases between. As DNA, the CDR3 is TGTGCCAGCAGCTCCCCTCATCAGGGGCGGGAGAACTATGGCTACACCTTC. It translates to CASSSPHQGRENYGYTF.

The genes are TRBV30 and TRBJ2-7, with TRBD2 as a possible D gene (5 bases). The V gene's germline CDR1 is GTSNPN and CDR2 SVGIG (reference sequence). The CDR3 has 14 residues. Trimming cost V 8 bases and J 2 bases, with 19 bases left between them. The chain's CDR3 is CAGERRNPPYEQYF. CDR3 bases: TGTGCCGGGGAGAGGAGGAACCCTCCCTACGAGCAGTACTTC.

The chain links TRBV18 to TRBJ1-5; 10 bases are a match to TRBD1. The CDR3 consists of 15 residues. Germline-derived CDR1 and CDR2 are KGHSH and LQKENI. The junction had 4 bases not matched to a gene; V was cut back by 1 base and J by 7 bases. The CDR3 DNA reads TGTGCCAGCTCACCACGAGGGACAGGGGAACAGCCCCAGCATTTT. It encodes CASSPRGTGEQPQHF.

The chain uses TRBV9 and TRBJ2-1; 11 positions agree with TRBD2. Trimming at V came to 3 bases and at J to 6 bases, leaving 5 bases not matched to a gene. There are 15 residues in the CDR3. CDR1 and CDR2 from the germline V gene are SGDLS and YYNGEE. CDR3 in amino acids: CASSAVLAGANEQFF. CDR3 sequence (DNA): TGTGCCAGCAGCGCTGTACTAGCGGGGGCCAATGAGCAGTTCTTC. Full variable domain (outside the CDR3, taken from reference TRBV9 and TRBJ2-1): DSGVTQTPKHLITATGQRVTLRCSPRSGDLSVYWYQQSLDQGLQFLIQYYNGEERAKGNILERFSAQQFPDLHSELNLSSLELGDSALYFCASSAVLAGANEQFFGPGTRLTVL.

In this sample, this clone turned up once. The chain links TRBV18 to TRBJ1-6; unclear D gene. Deletions cut 3 bases from V and 8 bases from J, with 14 bases between. The length of the CDR3 is 15 residues. Germline V gene lookup returns CDR1 KGHSH and CDR2 LQKENI. This CDR3 reads CASSPSQTSDSPLHF. CDR3 sequence (DNA): TGTGCCAGCTCACCGAGTCAAACGTCGGATTCACCCCTCCACTTT.

This chain connects TRBV5-1 to TRBJ2-3, with TRBD2 matching over 15 bases. V trimming: 4 bases; J trimming: 4 bases; junction bases outside the gene matches: 7. CDR3 length equals 17 residues. CDR1 SGHRS and CDR2 YFSETQ come from the germline V gene. CDR3 bases: TGCGCCAGCAGCGTAGGACTAGCGGGAGGGCCAGCAGATACGCAGTATTTT. Translation gives CASSVGLAGGPADTQYF.

This clone was seen a few times. V usage is TRBV4-2 and J usage is TRBJ1-2; the match to TRBD1 covers 7 bases. The CDR3 has 13 residues. Germline assignment: CDR1 LGHNA and CDR2 YNFKEQ. V lost 0 bases, J lost 8 bases, and 3 bases stayed unmatched. CDR3 residues: CASSQDRDSGYTF. The CDR3 DNA reads as TGTGCCAGCAGCCAAGATCGGGACAGCGGCTACACCTTC.

The rearrangement links TRBV10-2 to TRBJ2-1, with TRBD2 identical over 10 bases. V lost 7 bases and J lost 8; bases outside the gene matches: 8. CDR3 length equals 14 residues. Germline V CDR1 and CDR2: WSHSY, SAAADI. The CDR3 DNA sequence: TGCGCCAGCAAACCTAGCGGGAGAAGGGATGAGCAGTTCTTC. Its translation: CASKPSGRRDEQFF.

The V and J genes are TRBV19 and TRBJ1-5, with D possibly matching TRBD1 (6 bases). V was trimmed by 5 bases and J by 2 bases, leaving 13 bases between them. The germline V gene has CDR1 LNHDA and CDR2 SQIVND (reference sequence). CDR3 size: 15 residues. The CDR3 spells CASSPDRTRNQPQHF. Written as DNA, the CDR3 is TGTGCCAGTAGTCCTGACAGGACGCGCAATCAGCCCCAGCATTTT.

J is TRBJ2-7 and V is TRBV7-9; D remains ambiguous. The V gene's germline CDR1 is SEHNR and CDR2 FQNEAQ (reference sequence). The CDR3 runs to 12 residues. The V gene lost 5 bases and the J gene lost 5 bases, with 10 bases spanning the gap. CDR3 protein: CASSLRFDEQYF. CDR3 nucleotide sequence: TGTGCCAGCAGCCTGAGGTTCGACGAGCAGTACTTC. The full variable domain, rest sourced from reference TRBV7-9 and TRBJ2-7, is DTGVSQNPRHKITKRGQNVTFRCDPISEHNRLYWYRQTLGQGPEFLTYFQNEAQLEKSRLLSDRFSAERPKGSFSTLEIQRTEQGDSAMYLCASSLRFDEQYFGPGTRLTVT.

This clone came up a few times. The chain uses TRBV28 and TRBJ1-6; possibly TRBD1 for D (6 bases). The germline V gene has CDR1 MDHEN and CDR2 SYDVKM. The CDR3 has 13 residues. V lost 1 base to trimming and J lost 16 bases, with 14 bases between them. The CDR3, as DNA: TGTGCCAGCAGTTTATTATCCGGACAGCGTCTCCACTTT. This translates into CASSLLSGQRLHF.

The rearrangement joins TRBV5-6 to TRBJ2-3; D remains unclear. This CDR3 has 15 residues. The ends were cut back, 0 bases at V and 1 base at J, with 9 bases in the middle. Germline V gene lookup returns CDR1 SGHDT and CDR2 YYEEEE. DNA of the CDR3: TGTGCCAGCAGCTTGGGTATGGTAGGCACAGATACGCAGTATTTT. Translation gives CASSLGMVGTDTQYF.

The rearrangement links TRBV28 to TRBJ2-7; D is unresolved. The CDR3 totals 13 residues. V dropped 4 bases and J dropped 4 bases, with 11 bases sitting between them. CDR1 MDHEN and CDR2 SYDVKM come from the germline V gene. This CDR3 is CASSYRFGYEQYF. CDR3 nucleotides: TGTGCCAGCAGTTATAGGTTCGGGTACGAGCAGTACTTC.

The count of this clone is one. V gene TRBV6-2 or TRBV6-3 combines with J gene TRBJ2-5; TRBD2 agrees at 10 bases. Losses at the gene ends were 1 base for V and 1 base for J; bases not matched to a gene: 12. Germline CDR1 MNHEY, CDR2 SVGEGT. CDR3 size: 19 residues. The chain's CDR3 is CASSYYGTSAGGPQETQYF. The DNA of the CDR3 is TGTGCCAGCAGTTACTATGGGACTAGCGCGGGGGGGCCCCAAGAGACCCAGTACTTC.

J is TRBJ1-5 and V is TRBV10-3; 7 bases fit TRBD1. Germline CDR1 reads ENHRY; CDR2 reads SYGVKD. This CDR3 has 13 residues. The J segment lost 3 bases and the V segment lost 6 bases, leaving 2 bases of the junction unmatched. This CDR3 reads CAISGQANQPQHF. Written as DNA, the CDR3 is TGTGCCATCAGCGGACAGGCCAATCAGCCCCAGCATTTT.